A single sample gave rise to the 28 T cell receptor beta chains below, sequenced in a study. TCRdb fed the 5' RACE reads into MiXCR, producing one record per CDR3 protein. Of approximately 60,000 distinct CDR3 sequences in the sample, approximately 22% are singletons; the top ten hold approximately 3%. Sequenced input: memory CD4+ T cells sorted from a lymph node. Stated subset: memory CD4+ T cells, CD4+CD45RO+CD25-. The receptors shown here come from a female donor with breast cancer.

This clonotype was counted ten times or more. This rearrangement joins TRBV5-1 to TRBJ2-3, with TRBD2 matching over 13 bases. The junction had 6 bases not matched to a gene; V was cut back by 6 bases and J by 5 bases. Germline V gives CDR1 SGHRS, CDR2 YFSETQ. The CDR3 loop spans 15 amino acids. CDR3 nucleotides: TGCGCCAGCAACCTTTGGACTAGCGGGAGAGATACGCAGTATTTT. This sequence encodes CASNLWTSGRDTQYF. Using reference TRBV5-1 and TRBJ2-3 for the parts outside the CDR3, the full variable domain is KAGVTQTPRYLIKTRGQQVTLSCSPISGHRSVSWYQQTPGQGLQFLFEYFSETQRNKGNFPGRFSGRQFSNSRSEMNVSTLELGDSALYLCASNLWTSGRDTQYFGPGTRLTVL.

The chain uses TRBV10-3 and TRBJ2-7, with D possibly TRBD2 on 5 matching bases. Germline V gene sequence: CDR1 ENHRY, CDR2 SYGVKD. The CDR3 runs 13 residues. V dropped 6 bases and J dropped 6 bases, with 15 bases sitting between them. The CDR3 DNA sequence: TGTGCCATCAGAGAATCAACTAGTGGCGAGCAGTACTTC. Translating gives CAIRESTSGEQYF.

This clonotype has just a few counts. The rearrangement links TRBV3-1 to TRBJ2-5; no firm D call. Looked up from germline, CDR1 is LGHDT and CDR2 is YNNKEL (reference sequence). Trimming stripped 1 base from V and 5 bases from J, with 2 bases between. The CDR3 covers 11 residues. The CDR3 protein is CASSQGETQYF. DNA for the CDR3: TGTGCCAGCAGCCAAGGGGAGACCCAGTACTTC.

This clonotype counts as medium-sized (0.01 to 0.1%). V gene TRBV12-3 or TRBV12-4 combines with J gene TRBJ1-2, with TRBD1 identical over 11 bases. CDR3 length equals 13 residues. V shed 6 bases and J 4 bases; nucleotides not matched to a gene: 1. The CDR3 sequence is CASRGQGGYGYTF. For the CDR3, the DNA is TGTGCCAGCAGGGGACAGGGGGGCTATGGCTACACCTTC.

There are a few counts of this clonotype. This chain uses TRBV5-1 with TRBJ2-3; D is unresolved. The CDR3 covers 12 residues. The V end was cut by 2 bases, the J end by 4 bases, with 5 bases between. Germline CDR1 reads SGHRS; CDR2 reads YFSETQ. This CDR3 is CASSFSADTQYF. CDR3 nucleotide sequence: TGCGCCAGCAGCTTCTCGGCAGATACGCAGTATTTT. The full variable domain, completed using reference TRBV5-1 and TRBJ2-3, is KAGVTQTPRYLIKTRGQQVTLSCSPISGHRSVSWYQQTPGQGLQFLFEYFSETQRNKGNFPGRFSGRQFSNSRSEMNVSTLELGDSALYLCASSFSADTQYFGPGTRLTVL.

At least ten counts were recorded for this clonotype. V and J are TRBV5-4 and TRBJ2-1; tentatively, D is TRBD1 (6 bases). The V end lost 5 bases, the J end lost 6 bases, and 15 bases lay between the germline ends. Germline CDR1 and CDR2: SGHNT and YYREEE (reference sequence). The CDR3 contains 14 residues. For the CDR3, the DNA is TGTGCCAGCAGTCTGGGGGCATCCCGCAATGAGCAGTTCTTC. Residues: CASSLGASRNEQFF.

This clonotype has more than one count but fewer than ten. The V call is TRBV5-1, the J call TRBJ2-3; 11 positions match TRBD2. The CDR3 sequence is 19 residues long. J lost 1 base, V lost 1 base, and 11 bases had no gene match. Germline V gene sequence: CDR1 SGHRS, CDR2 YFSETQ. CDR3 region: CASSLSPITSGSRTDTQYF. CDR3 in DNA: TGCGCCAGCAGCTTGAGTCCAATAACTAGCGGGAGCCGCACAGATACGCAGTATTTT.

This clonotype was counted between two and nine times. This rearrangement joins TRBV7-3 to TRBJ2-3, with D perhaps matching TRBD2 (5 bases). Trimming stripped 5 bases from V and 6 bases from J, with 15 bases between. CDR3 length equals 14 residues. CDR1 SGHTA and CDR2 FQGTGA come from the germline V gene. In DNA, the CDR3 is TGTGCCAGCAGCAAAACTAGTGATGAGGATACGCAGTATTTT. As protein: CASSKTSDEDTQYF.

There are many counts of this clonotype. The rearrangement links TRBV7-3 to TRBJ2-1; D possibly uses TRBD1 or TRBD2 (5 bases each). CDR3 length equals 11 residues. Trimming cost V 5 bases and J 10 bases, with 9 bases left between them. CDR1 and CDR2 (germline): SGHTA, FQGTGA. CDR3 residues: CASSPGTEQFF. CDR3 coding DNA: TGTGCCAGCAGCCCCGGGACGGAGCAGTTCTTC.

This clonotype was seen repeatedly, ten times or more. This rearrangement joins TRBV12-3 or TRBV12-4 to TRBJ1-1; the D gene is possibly TRBD1 (5 bases). The ends were cut back, 6 bases at V and 0 bases at J, with 11 bases in the middle. The CDR3 is 14 amino acids. The CDR3 nucleotides are TGTGCCAGCAGAAAAGACAGAATGAACACTGAAGCTTTCTTT. As protein: CASRKDRMNTEAFF.

This clonotype appeared a single time. This chain connects TRBV20-1 to TRBJ2-3; 9 bases align to TRBD1. The CDR3 totals 16 residues. CDR1 is DFQATT, CDR2 SNEGSKA, per germline (reference sequence). V trimming: 7 bases; J trimming: 1 base; junction bases outside the gene matches: 12. DNA of the CDR3: TGCAGTGTCCTCAGCGCGGGACAGGGAGGCACAGATACGCAGTATTTT. Amino acids: CSVLSAGQGGTDTQYF.

The rearrangement uses TRBV30 and TRBJ2-3, with a possible D match to TRBD1 (6 bases). CDR1 is GTSNPN and CDR2 is SVGIG in the germline V gene (reference sequence). The length of the CDR3 is 16 residues. Trimming shortened V by 7 bases and J by 4 bases, and 24 bases separated the two germline ends. CDR3 protein: CASSGGPGVVADTQYF. Written as DNA, the CDR3 is TGTGCCTCCTCCGGTGGGCCAGGGGTAGTGGCAGATACGCAGTATTTT.

A few counts support this clonotype. This rearrangement joins TRBV5-1 to TRBJ1-1; 7 positions match TRBD1. The CDR3 covers 15 residues. The germline CDR1 and CDR2 sequences are SGHRS and YFSETQ. V trimming: 4 bases; J trimming: 1 base; junction bases outside the gene matches: 7. The DNA for the CDR3 is TGCGCCAGCAGCCGACAGGGTATACCGAACACTGAAGCTTTCTTT. Its protein is CASSRQGIPNTEAFF.

In this sample, this clonotype turned up a few times. V usage is TRBV4-1 and J usage is TRBJ2-2, with D uncertain. Germline-derived CDR1 and CDR2 are MGHRA and YSYEKL. The V end lost 0 bases, the J end lost 3 bases, and 5 bases lay between the germline ends. The CDR3 is 14 amino acids. CDR3 nucleotide sequence: TGCGCCAGCAGCCAAGAGGATTACACCGGGGAGCTGTTTTTT. Translating gives CASSQEDYTGELFF.

The chain combines TRBV25-1 with TRBJ1-1, with a weak D call TRBD1 (5 bases). The ends were cut back, 6 bases at V and 4 bases at J, with 12 bases in the middle. CDR3 length equals 13 residues. Germline-derived CDR1 and CDR2 are MGHDK and SYGVNS. The DNA for the CDR3 is TGTGCCAGCAGGTTTCAGGGTGGCACTGAAGCTTTCTTT. The encoded protein is CASRFQGGTEAFF.

This clonotype was observed a handful of times. This chain uses TRBV29-1 with TRBJ2-2; possible D gene TRBD2, 5 bases. The CDR3 length is 16 residues. Germline V gene data show CDR1 as SQVTM and CDR2 as ANQGSEA. Between the trimmed V and J ends, which lost 6 bases and 0 bases, there was a span of 17 bases. The CDR3 DNA sequence: TGCAGCGTCCACGAGGGCGATCCCGCGAACACCGGGGAGCTGTTTTTT. This sequence encodes CSVHEGDPANTGELFF.

The rearrangement uses TRBV5-1 and TRBJ2-3, with 11 positions matching TRBD2. The V and J ends lost 4 bases and 0 bases, in that order; junction bases with no gene match: 7. The CDR3 has 17 residues. Germline CDR1 and CDR2: SGHRS and YFSETQ. CDR3 sequence (DNA): TGCGCCAGCAGCCGGGGACTAGCGGAGACTAGCACAGATACGCAGTATTTT. It is translated as CASSRGLAETSTDTQYF.

This clonotype was counted between two and nine times. The chain combines TRBV6-5 with TRBJ1-6; 9 bases fit TRBD1. Trimming cost V 5 bases and J 7 bases; bases outside gene matches: 9. CDR1 and CDR2 from the germline V gene are MNHEY and SVGAGI. The CDR3 runs to 16 residues. The chain's CDR3 is CASSRQGEGTNSPLHF. The CDR3 nucleotides are TGTGCCAGCAGTAGACAGGGGGAAGGTACCAATTCACCCCTCCACTTT.

This clonotype has just a few counts. This chain links TRBV23-1 with TRBJ2-1; 12 nucleotides agree with TRBD2. TRBV23-1 is annotated as an ORF whose role is uncertain. CDR3 size: 16 residues. Losses at the gene ends were 4 bases for V and 9 bases for J; bases not matched to a gene: 10. The CDR3 sequence: CASSPTSLAGGAEQFF. The CDR3 DNA sequence: TGCGCCAGCAGTCCAACATCGCTAGCGGGAGGGGCTGAGCAGTTCTTC.

The rearrangement uses TRBV29-1 and TRBJ2-7; possibly TRBD1 for D (6 bases). The germline V and J ends were trimmed by 8 bases and 2 bases, with 28 bases remaining between them. The V gene's germline CDR1 is SQVTM and CDR2 ANQGSEA. This CDR3 spans 17 amino acids. CDR3 residues: CSFLSRDKKRNTYEQYF. The CDR3 nucleotides read TGCAGCTTCCTATCCCGGGACAAGAAGAGGAATACCTACGAGCAGTACTTC.

For this clonotype: A much larger clone lies a single base off, so this may be a read error. The rearrangement uses TRBV29-1 and TRBJ1-2, with D unresolved. From germline, CDR1 is SQVTM and CDR2 ANQGSEA. The CDR3 loop spans 11 amino acids. With 7 bases removed from V and 8 bases from J, the gap between germline ends came to 14 bases. The CDR3 loop reads CSALLVGGYTF. The CDR3 nucleotides read TGCAGCGCCCTTCTTGTCGGCGGCTACACCTTC.

The chain recombines TRBV6-2 or TRBV6-3 with TRBJ2-7, with 10 bases identical to TRBD2. The length of the CDR3 is 15 residues. V shed 6 bases, J shed 0 bases, and the junction held 5 bases outside the gene matches. Germline CDR1 and CDR2: MNHEY and SVGEGT. This CDR3 reads CASRPTSGTSYEQYF. In nucleotides, the CDR3 is TGTGCCAGCAGGCCCACTAGCGGGACCTCCTACGAGCAGTACTTC.

This clonotype was recorded a few times. The rearrangement links TRBV9 to TRBJ2-7; D may be TRBD1 (7 bases). Looked up from germline, CDR1 is SGDLS and CDR2 is YYNGEE. The length of the CDR3 is 15 residues. Trimming took off 5 bases at V and 2 bases at J, with 17 bases between the two ends. CDR3 residues: CASSEGGTATYEQYF. CDR3 bases: TGTGCCAGCAGTGAAGGAGGGACAGCCACCTACGAGCAGTACTTC.

This clonotype was seen a handful of times. The chain combines TRBV4-2 with TRBJ1-2; possible D gene TRBD1, 5 bases. Trimming took 1 base from V and 5 from J, leaving 11 bases between them. The V gene's germline CDR1 is LGHNA and CDR2 YNFKEQ. This CDR3 comprises 14 residues. Here the CDR3 reads CASSQGGEGYGYTF. CDR3 in DNA: TGTGCCAGCAGCCAAGGGGGAGAGGGGTATGGCTACACCTTC.

The chain uses TRBV11-3 and TRBJ2-3, with unresolved D. The CDR3 extends over 15 amino acids. Germline loops: CDR1 SGHNT, CDR2 YENEEA. The ends were cut back, 1 base at V and 6 bases at J, with 14 bases in the middle. The CDR3 region is CASSLVGPAGDTQYF. The CDR3 bases are TGTGCCAGCAGCTTAGTTGGGCCCGCTGGGGATACGCAGTATTTT.

A few counts support this clonotype. The chain uses TRBV6-5 and TRBJ2-4; the D is unclear. The V and J ends lost 8 bases and 0 bases respectively, with 14 bases between them. From germline, CDR1 is MNHEY and CDR2 SVGAGI. The CDR3 totals 15 residues. The CDR3 sequence is CASQEAPLAKNIQYF. Here the CDR3 DNA reads TGTGCCAGCCAGGAAGCTCCCCTAGCCAAAAACATTCAGTACTTC.

This chain links TRBV7-3 with TRBJ2-5; D is ambiguous. V lost 5 bases and J lost 3, with 10 bases in between. The CDR3 runs to 13 residues. In germline, CDR1 is SGHTA, CDR2 FQGTGA. The CDR3 spells CASSPQDKETQYF. The CDR3 nucleotides read TGTGCCAGCAGCCCCCAGGATAAAGAGACCCAGTACTTC. Combining the CDR3 with reference TRBV7-3 and TRBJ2-5 gives the whole variable domain GAGVSQTPSNKVTEKGKYVELRCDPISGHTALYWYRQSLGQGPEFLIYFQGTGAADDSGLPNDRFFAVRPEGSVSTLKIQRTERGDSAVYLCASSPQDKETQYFGPGTRLLVL.

The chain has TRBV30 and TRBJ1-1; D is unclear. Germline assignment: CDR1 GTSNPN and CDR2 SVGIG (reference sequence). The V and J ends lost 4 bases and 0 bases respectively, with 12 bases between them. The CDR3 covers 14 residues. CDR3 nucleotides: TGTGCCTGGAATTTCGGGGATATGAACACTGAAGCTTTCTTT. Amino acids: CAWNFGDMNTEAFF.